These T cell receptor beta chains were read from a single sample in a study of control samples from healthy donors and cancer patients. Only in-frame clones appear in the TCRdb table, and some are missing; sequencing was by immunoSEQ multiplex PCR. The repertoire holds 93,000 or so clones, roughly 89% seen once, with 15% to 20% in the top ten. The sample taken for sequencing was PBMCs. Receptors originate from a man between 60 and 75 years old with lung cancer. CDR3s include the opening cysteine and the closing phenylalanine or tryptophan. The D gene is left open where the match is weak. Some rows mark clone size as missing; the rest say once, few, many or name a class of expanded clone.

V gene	J gene	D gene	clone size	CDR3 protein	CDR3 DNA
TRBV4-1	TRBJ1-2	NA	NA	CASSQDSLNDYGYTF	TGCGCCAGCAGCCAGGACTCCCTTAACGATTATGGCTACACCTTC
TRBV5-1	TRBJ2-2	TRBD2	NA	CASSLAVLADTGELFF	TGCGCCAGCAGCTTGGCTGTACTAGCGGACACCGGGGAGTTGTTTTTT
TRBV7-9	TRBJ2-7	TRBD1	NA	CASSLEGQGPEQYF	TGTGCCAGCAGCTTAGAGGGACAGGGGCCCGAGCAGTACTTC
TRBV5-1	TRBJ2-5	NA	NA	CASSLEPPRETQYF	TGCGCCAGCAGCTTGGAACCACCTCGGGAGACCCAGTACTTC
TRBV24-1	TRBJ2-6	TRBD1	NA	CATSVGQGASSGANVLTF	TGTGCCACCAGTGTAGGACAGGGGGCAAGCTCTGGGGCCAACGTCCTGACTTTC
TRBV18	TRBJ1-5	NA	NA	CASSPGNNQPQHF	TGTGCCAGCTCACCAGGGAACAATCAGCCCCAGCATTTT
TRBV7-2	TRBJ1-4	NA	NA	CASSSQGRTNLREKLFF	TGTGCCAGCAGCTCCCAGGGTCGGACGAACCTTCGGGAAAAACTGTTTTTT
TRBV2	TRBJ2-7	NA	few	CASSGSPVYEQYF	TGTGCCAGCAGTGGGTCCCCAGTCTACGAGCAGTACTTC
TRBV5-5	TRBJ1-2	NA	once	CASSLRNNYGYTF	TGTGCCAGCAGCTTGCGGAATAACTATGGCTACACCTTC
TRBV7-9	TRBJ2-5	TRBD1	NA	CASSPRGAGTGAETQYF	TGTGCCAGCAGCCCTAGGGGCGCCGGGACAGGGGCCGAGACCCAGTACTTC
TRBV12-5	TRBJ2-2	TRBD2	NA	CASGTERAGGTGELFF	TGTGCTAGTGGTACCGAACGGGCGGGAGGCACCGGGGAGCTGTTTTTT
TRBV5-1	TRBJ1-2	NA	NA	CASTPGQPSDYGYTF	TGCGCCAGCACCCCCGGACAGCCGTCAGACTATGGCTACACCTTC
TRBV5-6	TRBJ2-7	NA	NA	CASSWEGVGPYEQYF	TGTGCCAGCAGCTGGGAAGGCGTGGGGCCCTACGAGCAGTACTTC
TRBV2	TRBJ1-2	TRBD1	NA	CASSGRGQGDGYTF	TGTGCCAGCAGTGGTCGGGGACAGGGAGACGGCTACACCTTC
TRBV30	TRBJ1-2	NA	NA	CAWEQGLTDLRNYGYTF	TGTGCCTGGGAGCAGGGGTTGACAGACCTTCGTAACTATGGCTACACCTTC
TRBV5-1	TRBJ2-2	NA	NA	CASTRQEWAGELFF	TGCGCCAGCACAAGACAGGAATGGGCCGGGGAGCTGTTTTTT
TRBV5-1	TRBJ2-7	TRBD1	NA	CASSLAGTVGEQYF	TGCGCCAGCAGCCTCGCCGGGACAGTGGGGGAGCAGTACTTC
TRBV5-1	TRBJ2-7	NA	NA	CASSLAAGSYEQYF	TGCGCCAGCAGCTTGGCCGCAGGGTCCTACGAGCAGTACTTC
TRBV30	TRBJ2-2	NA	NA	CAWSRGNTGELFF	TGTGCCTGGAGTAGGGGGAACACCGGGGAGCTGTTTTTT
TRBV7-3	TRBJ2-2	TRBD1	few	CASSGQGPGELFF	TGTGCCAGCAGCGGACAGGGCCCCGGGGAGCTGTTTTTT
TRBV14	TRBJ1-6	NA	NA	CASSPFRNSPLHF	TGTGCCAGCAGCCCCTTCCGTAATTCACCCCTCCACTTT
TRBV10-3	TRBJ1-5	NA	NA	CAIKEDGINQPQHF	TGTGCCATCAAAGAGGACGGTATCAATCAGCCCCAGCATTTT
TRBV5-4	TRBJ2-3	NA	NA	CASSFKSTDTQYF	TGTGCCAGCAGCTTTAAGAGCACAGATACGCAGTATTTT
TRBV9	TRBJ1-1	NA	NA	CASSPRALNTEAFF	TGTGCCAGCAGCCCAAGGGCCTTGAACACTGAAGCTTTCTTT